This T cell receptor (beta chain) was identified in a study of T cell responses to AZD1222 COVID-19 vaccine. Generated by immunoSEQ multiplex PCR, the TCRdb table keeps only in-frame clones and is missing some. The table shows about 86,000 clones, with 70% to 85% occurring only once. CDR3 length: 15 residues. The V gene end was trimmed by 4 bases and the J gene end by 3 bases; junction bases not matched to a gene: 8. From germline, CDR1 is MNHEY and CDR2 SMNVEV (reference sequence). The sequence came from an adult in good health. The chain carries TRBV27 and TRBJ2-7; 8 bases agree with TRBD2. The material sequenced was peripheral blood, taken on day 0 of AZD1222 vaccination. This CDR3 reads CASSSGGGWNYEQYF. CDR3 coding DNA: TGTGCCAGCAGTTCCGGGGGGGGGTGGAACTACGAGCAGTACTTC.